Below are 25 T cell receptor beta chains sequenced from a single sample in a study of beta chain features in type 1 diabetes. Points from the study as a whole: There was a moderate but significant shortening of TCRB CDR3s in all four CD4+ subsets of Type 1 diabetes patients.

Their antigens are not known. The isolated RNA, all of it, was reverse transcribed, so expressed TCRB transcripts were what got sequenced. Repertoires were generated with immunoSEQ multiplex PCR, while TCRdb's copy carries only in-frame clones and drops some. The sample records roughly 260,000 clones, roughly 20% being singletons. Sequencing input: naive CD4+ T cells from blood. All receptors derive from a middle-aged woman with type 1 diabetes.

This clone was seen a few times. This chain links TRBV5-4 with TRBJ2-1; 7 positions match TRBD1. The V gene end was trimmed by 2 bases and the J gene end by 3 bases; junction bases not matched to a gene: 5. CDR3 length: 15 amino acids. Germline V gene sequence: CDR1 SGHNT, CDR2 YYREEE (reference sequence). This chain's CDR3 is CASSLQQGYYNEQFF. The CDR3 DNA reads as TGTGCCAGCAGCTTACAACAGGGGTACTACAATGAGCAGTTCTTC.

The gene calls are TRBV25-1 and TRBJ1-2, with D uncertain. The V end lost 3 bases, the J end lost 4 bases, and 9 bases lay between the germline ends. Germline CDR1 MGHDK, CDR2 SYGVNS. This CDR3 spans 13 amino acids. The CDR3 here is CASSEISTYGYTF. The CDR3 DNA sequence: TGTGCCAGCAGTGAGATTAGTACCTATGGCTACACCTTC.

The chain uses TRBV13 and TRBJ2-5; D is possibly TRBD2 (5 bases). CDR3 length: 12 residues. V lost 8 bases, J lost 6 bases, and 13 bases lay in between. Germline V gene sequence: CDR1 PRHDT, CDR2 FYEKMQ (reference sequence). The CDR3 loop is CASDKGGQTQYF. The CDR3 DNA follows: TGTGCCAGCGATAAGGGCGGGCAGACCCAGTACTTC.

V gene TRBV9 combines with J gene TRBJ2-1, with 7 bases lining up with TRBD1. The V gene end was trimmed by 0 bases and the J gene end by 5 bases; junction bases not matched to a gene: 2. Germline CDR1 reads SGDLS; CDR2 reads YYNGEE. The CDR3 runs to 14 residues. CDR3 region: CASSVGDRNNEQFF. The CDR3 DNA follows: TGTGCCAGCAGCGTAGGGGACAGAAACAATGAGCAGTTCTTC.

This clone was recorded a few times. The chain is built from TRBV4-1 and TRBJ2-2; 7 nucleotides match TRBD2. The ends lost 4 bases at V and 4 bases at J; junction bases unmatched: 15. Germline V gene data show CDR1 as MGHRA and CDR2 as YSYEKL. This CDR3 is 18 amino acids long. The CDR3 protein is CASSPVTKPGGGTGELFF. The CDR3 DNA reads as TGCGCCAGCAGCCCAGTTACGAAGCCGGGAGGTGGCACCGGGGAGCTGTTTTTT.

V gene TRBV30 combines with J gene TRBJ2-1; 7 bases agree with TRBD2. V was pared by 2 bases and J by 3 bases, with 4 bases of the junction left unmatched. The germline V gene encodes CDR1 GTSNPN and CDR2 SVGIG (reference sequence). The CDR3 contains 14 residues. For the CDR3, the DNA is TGTGCCTGGAGTACCGGGACTAACTACAATGAGCAGTTCTTC. Its protein is CAWSTGTNYNEQFF. The whole variable domain, filled in from reference TRBV30 and TRBJ2-1, reads SQTIHQWPATLVQPVGSPLSLECTVEGTSNPNLYWYRQAAGRGLQLLFYSVGIGQISSEVPQNLSASRPQDRQFILSSKKLLLSDSGFYLCAWSTGTNYNEQFFGPGTRLTVL.

In this sample, this clone turned up a few times. This sequence joins TRBV29-1 and TRBJ1-2; 7 bases align to TRBD1. CDR1 and CDR2 (germline): SQVTM, ANQGSEA. Trimming at V came to 7 bases and at J to 8 bases, leaving 7 bases not matched to a gene. This CDR3 is built from 11 residues. CDR3 in amino acids: CSEGQDSGYTF. The CDR3 DNA sequence: TGCAGCGAAGGACAGGACAGCGGCTACACCTTC.

A few counts support this clone. This sequence joins TRBV9 and TRBJ2-1; possibly TRBD2 for D (5 bases). The CDR3 is made up of 13 amino acids. The germline CDR1 and CDR2 sequences are SGDLS and YYNGEE. Trimming stripped 0 bases from V and 9 bases from J, with 10 bases between. CDR3 in DNA: TGTGCCAGCAGCGTAGTGGGGAGCGGTGAGCAGTTCTTC. Protein product: CASSVVGSGEQFF.

V and J are TRBV7-9 and TRBJ1-2; the D is unclear. The CDR3 contains 15 residues. V lost 1 base, J lost 2 bases, and 11 bases lay in between. The V gene's germline CDR1 is SEHNR and CDR2 FQNEAQ (reference sequence). CDR3 DNA sequence: TGTGCCAGCAGCTTAGGCGGGGTGGAGAACTATGGCTACACCTTC. Amino acid sequence: CASSLGGVENYGYTF.

The rearrangement uses TRBV30 and TRBJ2-7, with D hard to call. CDR1 and CDR2 (germline): GTSNPN, SVGIG (reference sequence). The V end lost 0 bases, the J end lost 1 base, and 16 bases lay between the germline ends. This CDR3 comprises 16 residues. Written as DNA, the CDR3 is TGTGCCTGGAGTGTAAGAGGAGCGACTCGTTCCTACGAGCAGTACTTC. It yields the protein CAWSVRGATRSYEQYF.

In this sample, this clone turned up a few times. The genes are TRBV29-1 and TRBJ1-1, with 10 positions matching TRBD1. V lost 7 bases, J lost 3 bases, and 5 bases stayed unmatched. The CDR3 runs to 13 residues. The germline V gene has CDR1 SQVTM and CDR2 ANQGSEA. CDR3 amino acids: CSARGQGYTEAFF. Written as DNA, the CDR3 is TGCAGCGCCAGGGGACAGGGGTACACTGAAGCTTTCTTT.

The V gene is TRBV9, the J gene TRBJ1-5; D might be TRBD1 (6 bases). The CDR3 has 14 residues. The V and J ends lost 0 bases and 7 bases respectively, with 11 bases between them. Germline V gene data show CDR1 as SGDLS and CDR2 as YYNGEE. The CDR3 region has the DNA TGTGCCAGCAGCGTAGAGGGGGAGGGACAGCCCCAGCATTTT. As protein: CASSVEGEGQPQHF.

This chain joins TRBV5-1 and TRBJ2-7; D possibly corresponds to TRBD2 (5 bases). Trimming removed 7 bases from V and 4 bases from J, with 15 bases in between. From germline, CDR1 is SGHRS and CDR2 YFSETQ. CDR3 length: 13 amino acids. The CDR3 nucleotides read TGCGCCAGCGGCCGGGCCCCGGGGTACGAGCAGTACTTC. Encoded protein: CASGRAPGYEQYF.

This clone has a handful of counts. The chain employs TRBV15 and TRBJ2-5; no clear D. The CDR3 totals 12 residues. Germline V CDR1 and CDR2: LNHNV, YYDKDF (reference sequence). With 6 bases removed from V and 4 bases from J, the gap between germline ends came to 9 bases. CDR3: CATRGRGETQYF. CDR3 in DNA: TGTGCCACCAGAGGCCGAGGAGAGACCCAGTACTTC.

The sample holds one count of this clone. The rearrangement uses TRBV30 and TRBJ1-2; 8 bases agree with TRBD1. Trimming at V came to 3 bases and at J to 8 bases, leaving 8 bases not matched to a gene. Germline V gives CDR1 GTSNPN, CDR2 SVGIG (reference sequence). The CDR3 consists of 13 residues. The CDR3 DNA is TGTGCCTGGAGAGTCACAGGGGGTAGAGGCTACACCTTC. It codes for CAWRVTGGRGYTF.

This chain joins TRBV7-9 and TRBJ1-2; unclear D gene. CDR1 is SEHNR and CDR2 is FQNEAQ in the germline V gene (reference sequence). This CDR3 is built from 12 residues. V was cut by 4 bases and J by 8 bases, with 11 bases left in between. CDR3 DNA: TGTGCCAGCAGCTGGGCGGGGAGCGGCTACACCTTC. This sequence encodes CASSWAGSGYTF.

The chain links TRBV5-4 to TRBJ1-2; possible D gene TRBD1, 5 bases. Germline V CDR1 and CDR2: SGHNT, YYREEE (reference sequence). Trimming removed 4 bases from V and 8 bases from J, with 18 bases in between. The length of the CDR3 is 14 residues. CDR3 in DNA: TGTGCCAGCAGCCGCGCGGGGGAAGGGTACGGCTACACCTTC. Translation gives CASSRAGEGYGYTF.

The V call is TRBV29-1, the J call TRBJ2-7; D remains ambiguous. This CDR3 region has 13 residues. Germline-derived CDR1 and CDR2 are SQVTM and ANQGSEA. Between the trimmed V and J ends, which lost 2 bases and 5 bases, there was a span of 13 bases. CDR3 residues: CSVEISPRDEQYF. The CDR3 DNA is TGCAGCGTTGAAATCTCACCACGGGACGAGCAGTACTTC.

J is TRBJ1-5 and V is TRBV29-1; possibly TRBD1 for D (5 bases). Germline V gene data show CDR1 as SQVTM and CDR2 as ANQGSEA. This CDR3 region has 13 residues. V shed 4 bases and J shed 3 bases, with 10 bases lying between them. In DNA, the CDR3 is TGCAGCGTTGTTGGGGGGTTCAATCAGCCCCAGCATTTT. This sequence encodes CSVVGGFNQPQHF. Based on the CDR3 plus reference TRBV29-1 and TRBJ1-5, the full variable domain is SAVISQKPSRDICQRGTSLTIQCQVDSQVTMMFWYRQQPGQSLTLIATANQGSEATYESGFVIDKFPISRPNLTFSTLTVSNMSPEDSSIYLCSVVGGFNQPQHFGDGTRLSIL.

This chain links TRBV29-1 with TRBJ2-2, with D perhaps TRBD2 (7 bases). This CDR3 has 14 amino acids. Germline V gives CDR1 SQVTM, CDR2 ANQGSEA. Trimming stripped 2 bases from V and 5 bases from J, with 12 bases between. CDR3 protein: CSVERGGRTGELFF. As DNA, the CDR3 is TGCAGCGTTGAAAGGGGGGGACGGACCGGGGAGCTGTTTTTT.

The chain is built from TRBV4-2 and TRBJ1-4; 7 bases line up with TRBD1. There are 15 residues in the CDR3. The trim removed 0 bases at V and 5 bases at J, leaving 3 bases unmatched. The germline gives CDR1 LGHNA, CDR2 YNFKEQ. This CDR3 reads CASSQEPQGNEKLFF. In DNA, the CDR3 is TGTGCCAGCAGCCAAGAGCCACAGGGGAATGAAAAACTGTTTTTT.

This sequence joins TRBV7-3 and TRBJ1-5, with D possibly being TRBD1 (6 bases). The CDR3 runs to 13 residues. Germline CDR1 reads SGHTA; CDR2 reads FQGTGA. Trimming left V 2 bases short and J 5 bases short, with 7 bases between. The CDR3 loop reads CASSLEGDQPQHF. The CDR3 region has the DNA TGTGCCAGCAGCTTAGAGGGGGATCAGCCCCAGCATTTT.

The CDR3 bases are TGTGCTAGTGGTTTGGAAGGAGCGTATGGCTACACCTTC. Protein sequence: CASGLEGAYGYTF. J is TRBJ1-2 and V is TRBV12-5; D not resolved. V was clipped by 1 base and J by 5 bases, with 8 bases between them. This CDR3 spans 13 amino acids. Germline V CDR1 and CDR2: LGHNT, FRNRAP. The entire variable domain, with the rest obtained from reference TRBV12-5 and TRBJ1-2, is as follows: DARVTQTPRHKVTEMGQEVTMRCQPILGHNTVFWYRQTMMQGLELLAYFRNRAPLDDSGMPKDRFSAEMPDATLATLKIQPSEPRDSAVYFCASGLEGAYGYTFGSGTRLTVV.

This clone has a handful of counts. This chain uses TRBV4-2 with TRBJ2-6; D is undetermined. In germline, CDR1 is LGHNA, CDR2 YNFKEQ. V shed 0 bases and J shed 4 bases, with 10 bases lying between them. The CDR3 spans 16 residues. The CDR3 bases are TGTGCCAGCAGCCAAGATATGGCCGCAGGGGCCAACGTCCTGACTTTC. Its protein is CASSQDMAAGANVLTF.

This clone was counted a few times. The chain carries TRBV9 and TRBJ2-1; no reliable D call. Trimming stripped 4 bases from V and 2 bases from J, with 13 bases between. Looked up from germline, CDR1 is SGDLS and CDR2 is YYNGEE. The CDR3 sequence is 15 residues long. CDR3 sequence reads: CASSPASLTYNEQFF. The CDR3 DNA is TGTGCCAGCAGCCCAGCGTCACTCACCTACAATGAGCAGTTCTTC.